Listed here are 6 T cell receptor beta chains from one sample, sequenced in a study of cytomegalovirus exposure and HLA in healthy donors (dated by TCRdb to 2016 to 2017). The method was the immunoSEQ multiplex PCR assay. A mixture of 60 forward primers for TCR Vbeta segments and 13 reverse primers for TCR Jbeta segments was used in the multiplex PCR. This immuneACCESS table, as held by TCRdb, lists in-frame sequences with V and J called but not all clones. Of the missing ones, under half trace to an unresolved V gene in checked studies; the others have no known cause. A total of some 180,000 clones appear in this sample, 8.5% to 10% of them only once. In total, the top ten clones hold over 1% of the sample. Sequenced: PBMCs. The receptors originated from a woman aged 25 to 39 in good health and CMV-seropositive.

This clone was counted between two and nine times. The gene calls are TRBV9 and TRBJ1-1; D is uncertain. The CDR3 has 14 residues. Germline V gives CDR1 SGDLS, CDR2 YYNGEE. V was cut by 3 bases and J by 0 bases, with 9 bases left in between. For the CDR3, the DNA is TGTGCCAGCAGCGATCTCAGAATGAACACTGAAGCTTTCTTT. Translated, it gives CASSDLRMNTEAFF.

This chain connects TRBV5-1 to TRBJ1-6, with D tentatively TRBD1 (5 bases). The V and J ends lost 5 bases and 5 bases respectively, with 8 bases between them. Germline lookup yields CDR1 SGHRS and CDR2 YFSETQ. The CDR3 sequence is 13 residues long. The CDR3 nucleotides are TGCGCCAGCAGGCAGACAGATAATTCACCCCTCCACTTT. It translates to CASRQTDNSPLHF.

The chain couples TRBV4-1 to TRBJ2-7, with a possible D match to TRBD1 (5 bases). Germline CDR1 is MGHRA and CDR2 is YSYEKL. The V end was cut by 6 bases, the J end by 4 bases, with 16 bases between. The CDR3 consists of 14 residues. The CDR3 sequence is CASRQTSRVYEQYF. The DNA for the CDR3 is TGCGCCAGCAGGCAGACCTCCAGGGTGTACGAGCAGTACTTC.

There are a few counts of this clone. CDR3 DNA: TGTGCCAGCAGTCCGGGGGGCCCCTATGGCTACACCTTC. It translates to CASSPGGPYGYTF. The V gene is TRBV6-5, the J gene TRBJ1-2, with D perhaps matching TRBD1 (6 bases). Deletions cut 5 bases from V and 4 bases from J, with 11 bases between. Germline assignment: CDR1 MNHEY and CDR2 SVGAGI. CDR3 size: 13 residues.

The chain employs TRBV29-1 and TRBJ2-3; a weak D match, TRBD2 (5 bases). V gave up 4 bases and J gave up 8 bases, with 16 bases separating them. This CDR3 region has 13 residues. CDR1 is SQVTM, CDR2 ANQGSEA, per germline. The CDR3 loop is CSVGWTPDGTQYF. The CDR3 bases are TGCAGCGTTGGGTGGACTCCCGACGGTACGCAGTATTTT.

The V call is TRBV7-2, the J call TRBJ1-1, with unresolved D. The CDR3 length is 13 residues. CDR1 and CDR2 (germline): SGHTA, FQGNSA. Trimming cost V 1 base and J 6 bases, with 9 bases left between them. The CDR3 nucleotides read TGTGCCAGCAGCTTAGAATCTAGCGCTGAAGCTTTCTTT. This gives the protein CASSLESSAEAFF.